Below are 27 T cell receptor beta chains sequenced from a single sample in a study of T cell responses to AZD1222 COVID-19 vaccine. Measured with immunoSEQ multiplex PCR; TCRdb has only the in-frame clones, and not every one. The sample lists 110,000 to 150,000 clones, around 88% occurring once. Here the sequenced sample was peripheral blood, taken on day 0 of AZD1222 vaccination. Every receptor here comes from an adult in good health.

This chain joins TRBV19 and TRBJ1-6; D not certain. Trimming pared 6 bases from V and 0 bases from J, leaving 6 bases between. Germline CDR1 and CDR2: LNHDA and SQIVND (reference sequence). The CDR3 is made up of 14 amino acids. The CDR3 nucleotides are TGTGCCAGTAGACAGAGCTCCTATAATTCACCCCTCCACTTT. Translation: CASRQSSYNSPLHF. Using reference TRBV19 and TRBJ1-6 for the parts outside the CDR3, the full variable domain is DGGITQSPKYLFRKEGQNVTLSCEQNLNHDAMYWYRQDPGQGLRLIYYSQIVNDFQKGDIAEGYSVSREKKESFPLTVTSAQKNPTAFYLCASRQSSYNSPLHFGNGTRLTVT.

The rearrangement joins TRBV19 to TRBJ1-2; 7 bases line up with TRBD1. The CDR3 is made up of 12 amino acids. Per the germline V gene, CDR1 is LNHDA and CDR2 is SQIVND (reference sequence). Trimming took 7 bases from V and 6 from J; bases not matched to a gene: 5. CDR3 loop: CASKSGGNGYTF. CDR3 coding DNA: TGTGCCAGTAAATCAGGGGGAAATGGCTACACCTTC. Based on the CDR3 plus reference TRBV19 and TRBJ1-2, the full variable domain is DGGITQSPKYLFRKEGQNVTLSCEQNLNHDAMYWYRQDPGQGLRLIYYSQIVNDFQKGDIAEGYSVSREKKESFPLTVTSAQKNPTAFYLCASKSGGNGYTFGSGTRLTVV.

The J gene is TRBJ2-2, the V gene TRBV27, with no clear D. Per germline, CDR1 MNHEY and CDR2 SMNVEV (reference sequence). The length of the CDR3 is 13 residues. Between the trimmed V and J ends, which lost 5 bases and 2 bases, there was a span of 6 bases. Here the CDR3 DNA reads TGTGCCAGCAGTCCGCTAAACACCGGGGAGCTGTTTTTT. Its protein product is CASSPLNTGELFF.

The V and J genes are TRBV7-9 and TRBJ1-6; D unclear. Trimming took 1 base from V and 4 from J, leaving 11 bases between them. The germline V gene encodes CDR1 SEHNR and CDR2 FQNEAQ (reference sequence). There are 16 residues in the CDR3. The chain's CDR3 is CASSLGTATYNSPLHF. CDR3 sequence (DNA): TGTGCCAGCAGCTTAGGGACCGCAACATATAATTCACCCCTCCACTTT.

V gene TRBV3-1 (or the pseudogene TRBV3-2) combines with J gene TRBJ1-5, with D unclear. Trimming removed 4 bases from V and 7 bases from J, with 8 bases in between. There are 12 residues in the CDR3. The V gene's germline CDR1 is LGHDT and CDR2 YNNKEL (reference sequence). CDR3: CASSPGNQPQHF. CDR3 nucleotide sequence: TGTGCCAGCAGCCCGGGTAACCAGCCCCAGCATTTT.

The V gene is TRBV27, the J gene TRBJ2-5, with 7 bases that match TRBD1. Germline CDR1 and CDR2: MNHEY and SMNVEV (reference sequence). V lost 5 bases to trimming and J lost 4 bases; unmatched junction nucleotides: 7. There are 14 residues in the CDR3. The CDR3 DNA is TGTGCCAGCAGTAACAGGGGTGGGATAGAGACCCAGTACTTC. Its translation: CASSNRGGIETQYF.

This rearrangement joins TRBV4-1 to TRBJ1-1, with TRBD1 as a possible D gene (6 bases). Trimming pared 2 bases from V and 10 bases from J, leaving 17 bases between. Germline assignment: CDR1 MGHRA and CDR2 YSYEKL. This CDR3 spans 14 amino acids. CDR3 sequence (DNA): TGCGCCAGCAGCCAACAACAGGGCAGGGGCGGAGCTTTCTTT. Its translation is CASSQQQGRGGAFF.

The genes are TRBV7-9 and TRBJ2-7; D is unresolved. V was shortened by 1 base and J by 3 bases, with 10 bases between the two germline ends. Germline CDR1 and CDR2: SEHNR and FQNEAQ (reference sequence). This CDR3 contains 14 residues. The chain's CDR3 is CASSLDLGNYEQYF. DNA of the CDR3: TGTGCCAGCAGCTTAGATCTAGGGAACTACGAGCAGTACTTC.

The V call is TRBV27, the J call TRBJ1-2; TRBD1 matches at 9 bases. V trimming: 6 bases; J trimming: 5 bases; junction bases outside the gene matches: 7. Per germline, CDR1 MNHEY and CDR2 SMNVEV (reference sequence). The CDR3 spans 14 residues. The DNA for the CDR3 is TGTGCCAGCAGCACGAGGGGGACAGGGTATGGCTACACCTTC. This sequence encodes CASSTRGTGYGYTF.

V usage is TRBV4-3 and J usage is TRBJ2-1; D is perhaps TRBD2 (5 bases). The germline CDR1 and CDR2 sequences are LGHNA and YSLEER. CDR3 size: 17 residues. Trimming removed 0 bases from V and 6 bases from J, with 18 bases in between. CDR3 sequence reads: CASSQDYRLAAGNEQFF. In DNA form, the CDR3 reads TGCGCCAGCAGCCAAGATTATAGACTCGCGGCGGGCAATGAGCAGTTCTTC.

The CDR3: CASSIEGSLAGVPNEQFF. The CDR3 DNA follows: TGTGCCAGTAGTATAGAAGGCTCACTAGCGGGAGTCCCCAATGAGCAGTTCTTC. This sequence joins TRBV19 and TRBJ2-1, with 11 bases aligning to TRBD2. V was pared by 0 bases and J by 6 bases, with 10 bases of the junction left unmatched. Germline V gene sequence: CDR1 LNHDA, CDR2 SQIVND (reference sequence). The CDR3 runs 18 residues.

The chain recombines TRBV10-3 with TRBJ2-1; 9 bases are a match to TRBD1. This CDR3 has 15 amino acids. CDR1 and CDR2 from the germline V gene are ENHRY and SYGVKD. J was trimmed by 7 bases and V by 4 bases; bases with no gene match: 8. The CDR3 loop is CAISAGTGNRNEQFF. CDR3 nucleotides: TGTGCCATCAGTGCCGGGACAGGGAACAGGAATGAGCAGTTCTTC.

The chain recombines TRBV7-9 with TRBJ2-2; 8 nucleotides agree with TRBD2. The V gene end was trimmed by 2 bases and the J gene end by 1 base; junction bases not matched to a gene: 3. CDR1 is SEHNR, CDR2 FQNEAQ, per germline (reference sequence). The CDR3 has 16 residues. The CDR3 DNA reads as TGTGCCAGCAGCTTACCGGGACTAGGGAACACCGGGGAGCTGTTTTTT. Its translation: CASSLPGLGNTGELFF.

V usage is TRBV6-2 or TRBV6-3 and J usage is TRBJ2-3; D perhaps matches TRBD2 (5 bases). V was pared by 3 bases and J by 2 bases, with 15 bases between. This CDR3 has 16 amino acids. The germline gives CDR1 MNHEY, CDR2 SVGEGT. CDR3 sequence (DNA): TGTGCCAGCAGTTATGGGCGAGAGGGAGACACAGATACGCAGTATTTT. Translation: CASSYGREGDTDTQYF.

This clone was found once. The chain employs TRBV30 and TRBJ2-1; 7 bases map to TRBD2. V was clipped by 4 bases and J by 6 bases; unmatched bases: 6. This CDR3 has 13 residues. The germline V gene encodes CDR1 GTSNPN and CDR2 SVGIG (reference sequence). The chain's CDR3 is CAWKRDVVNEQFF. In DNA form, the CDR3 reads TGTGCCTGGAAGCGGGACGTAGTCAATGAGCAGTTCTTC.

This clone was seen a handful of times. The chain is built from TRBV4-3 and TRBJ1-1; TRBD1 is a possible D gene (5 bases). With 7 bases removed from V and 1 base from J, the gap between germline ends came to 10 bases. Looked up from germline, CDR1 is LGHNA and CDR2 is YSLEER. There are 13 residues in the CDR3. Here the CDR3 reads CASTPTENTEAFF. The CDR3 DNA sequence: TGCGCCAGCACTCCGACAGAGAACACTGAAGCTTTCTTT.

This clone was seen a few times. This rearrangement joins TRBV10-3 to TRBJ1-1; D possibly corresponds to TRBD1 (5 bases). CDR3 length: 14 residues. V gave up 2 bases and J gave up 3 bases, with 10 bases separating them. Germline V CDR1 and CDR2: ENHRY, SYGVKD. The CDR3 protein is CAISERVGDTEAFF. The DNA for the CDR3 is TGTGCCATCAGTGAGAGGGTGGGGGACACTGAAGCTTTCTTT.

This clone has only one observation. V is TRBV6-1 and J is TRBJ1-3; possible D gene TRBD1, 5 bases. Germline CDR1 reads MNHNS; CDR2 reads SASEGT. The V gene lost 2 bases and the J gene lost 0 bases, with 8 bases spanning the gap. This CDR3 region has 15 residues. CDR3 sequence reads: CASSEWGTSGNTIYF. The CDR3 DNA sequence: TGTGCCAGCAGTGAATGGGGCACCTCTGGAAACACCATATATTTT.

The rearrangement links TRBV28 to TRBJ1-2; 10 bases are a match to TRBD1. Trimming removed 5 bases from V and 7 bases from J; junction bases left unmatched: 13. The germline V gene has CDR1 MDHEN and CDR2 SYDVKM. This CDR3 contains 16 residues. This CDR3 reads CASSGTGQGGWVGYTF. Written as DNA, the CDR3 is TGTGCCAGCAGTGGAACCGGACAGGGGGGTTGGGTTGGCTACACCTTC.

Written as DNA, the CDR3 is TGTGCCAGTAGACGGACAGCCAAGCCCTACGAGCAGTACTTC. Residues: CASRRTAKPYEQYF. The V and J genes are TRBV19 and TRBJ2-7, with D perhaps matching TRBD1 (6 bases). Between the trimmed V and J ends, which lost 6 bases and 2 bases, there was a span of 14 bases. The CDR3 contains 14 residues. The germline CDR1 and CDR2 sequences are LNHDA and SQIVND (reference sequence).

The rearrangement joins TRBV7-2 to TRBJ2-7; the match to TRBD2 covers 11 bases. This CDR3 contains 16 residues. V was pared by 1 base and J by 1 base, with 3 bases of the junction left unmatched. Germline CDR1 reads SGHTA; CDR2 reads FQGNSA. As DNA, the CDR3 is TGTGCCAGCAGCTTAGAACTAGCGGGAGTATCCTACGAGCAGTACTTC. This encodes CASSLELAGVSYEQYF.

CDR3: CASSRAGRQETQYF. The CDR3 DNA follows: TGTGCCAGCAGTAGGGCGGGACGGCAAGAGACCCAGTACTTC. The gene calls are TRBV6-2 or TRBV6-3 and TRBJ2-5, with D possibly TRBD2 on 6 matching bases. Germline CDR1 is MNHEY and CDR2 is SVGEGT. The ends were cut back, 5 bases at V and 2 bases at J, with 12 bases in the middle. CDR3 size: 14 residues.

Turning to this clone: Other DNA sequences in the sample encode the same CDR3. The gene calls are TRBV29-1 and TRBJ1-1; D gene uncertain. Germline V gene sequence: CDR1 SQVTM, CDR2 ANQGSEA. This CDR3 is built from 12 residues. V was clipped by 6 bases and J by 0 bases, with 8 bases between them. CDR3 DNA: TGCAGCGTCGCAAAGATGAACACTGAAGCTTTCTTT. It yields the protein CSVAKMNTEAFF.

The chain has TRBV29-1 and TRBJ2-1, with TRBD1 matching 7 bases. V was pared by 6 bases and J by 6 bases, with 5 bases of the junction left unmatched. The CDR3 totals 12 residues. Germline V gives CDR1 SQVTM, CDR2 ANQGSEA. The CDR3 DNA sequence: TGCAGCGTCGTACAGGGGACCAATGAGCAGTTCTTC. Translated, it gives CSVVQGTNEQFF.

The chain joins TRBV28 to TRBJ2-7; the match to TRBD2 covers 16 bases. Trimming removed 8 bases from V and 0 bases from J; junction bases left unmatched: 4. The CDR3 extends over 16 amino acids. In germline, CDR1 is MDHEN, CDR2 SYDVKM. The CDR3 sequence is CASEGLAGGISYEQYF. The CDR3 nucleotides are TGTGCCAGCGAGGGACTAGCGGGAGGGATCTCCTACGAGCAGTACTTC.

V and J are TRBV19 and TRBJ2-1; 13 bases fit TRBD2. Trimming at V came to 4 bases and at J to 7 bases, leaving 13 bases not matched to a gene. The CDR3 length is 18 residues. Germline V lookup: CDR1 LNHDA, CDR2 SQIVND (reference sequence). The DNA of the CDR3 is TGTGCCAGTAGTACACTCCGACTAGCGGGAGGCTTTGGGAATGAGCAGTTCTTC. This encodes CASSTLRLAGGFGNEQFF.

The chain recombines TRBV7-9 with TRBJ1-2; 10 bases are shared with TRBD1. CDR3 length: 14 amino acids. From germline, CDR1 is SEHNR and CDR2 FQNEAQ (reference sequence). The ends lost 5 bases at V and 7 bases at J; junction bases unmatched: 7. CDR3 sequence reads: CASSPDRGQFGYTF. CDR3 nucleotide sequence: TGTGCCAGCAGCCCAGACAGGGGGCAGTTTGGCTACACCTTC. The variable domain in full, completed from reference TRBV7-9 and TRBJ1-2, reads DTGVSQNPRHKITKRGQNVTFRCDPISEHNRLYWYRQTLGQGPEFLTYFQNEAQLEKSRLLSDRFSAERPKGSFSTLEIQRTEQGDSAMYLCASSPDRGQFGYTFGSGTRLTVV.